What follows are 22 T cell receptor beta chains derived from one specimen sequenced in a study of shared clonotypes between healthy human individuals. Only CD45RO-negative cells positively selected for CCR7 counted as naive CD8 cells, so terminally differentiated effector memory CD45RA+ cells were excluded. Assay used: immunoSEQ multiplex PCR; TCRdb lists only in-frame clones, some missing. Of around 2.1 million clones listed, approximately 94% are singletons. Sequenced: naive CD8+ T cells from PBMCs. The origin of the receptors is a man aged 18 to 29 in good health. Some clones in this sample may be carry-over from other donors' samples.

This chain joins TRBV14 and TRBJ2-1; 11 bases fit TRBD2. Germline lookup yields CDR1 SGHDN and CDR2 FVKESK. This CDR3 has 18 residues. Germline trimming cut 5 bases from V and 8 bases from J; bases unmatched to any gene: 17. Here the CDR3 reads CASSDGTSGTQGFHEQFF. DNA of the CDR3: TGTGCCAGCAGCGATGGGACTAGCGGCACCCAAGGTTTCCATGAGCAGTTCTTC. The full variable domain, in which reference TRBV14 and TRBJ2-1 provide the parts outside the CDR3, is EAGVTQFPSHSVIEKGQTVTLRCDPISGHDNLYWYRRVMGKEIKFLLHFVKESKQDESGMPNNRFLAERTGGTYSTLKVQPAELEDSGVYFCASSDGTSGTQGFHEQFFGPGTRLTVL.

Concerning this clone itself: The identical CDR3 is also encoded by other nucleotide sequences in the sample. The rearrangement links TRBV28 to TRBJ2-7; D ambiguous. Per the germline V gene, CDR1 is MDHEN and CDR2 is SYDVKM. The CDR3 length is 11 residues. With 3 bases removed from V and 6 bases from J, the gap between germline ends came to 6 bases. The CDR3 loop is CASSFSPEQYF. CDR3 coding DNA: TGTGCCAGCAGTTTTTCACCCGAGCAGTACTTC.

J is TRBJ2-7 and V is TRBV27, with D unresolved. This CDR3 spans 15 amino acids. The V gene lost 2 bases and the J gene lost 1 base, with 12 bases spanning the gap. The germline gives CDR1 MNHEY, CDR2 SMNVEV (reference sequence). Here the CDR3 DNA reads TGTGCCAGCAGTTTAGGGTTTATTGGGTCCTACGAGCAGTACTTC. Protein product: CASSLGFIGSYEQYF.

The genes are TRBV28 and TRBJ2-7; 8 positions agree with TRBD1. Germline CDR1 reads MDHEN; CDR2 reads SYDVKM. CDR3 length equals 15 residues. Trimming took 6 bases from V and 3 from J; bases not matched to a gene: 10. CDR3: CASRPVGQGYYEQYF. The CDR3 region has the DNA TGTGCCAGCAGACCTGTCGGACAGGGTTACTACGAGCAGTACTTC.

This chain uses TRBV5-1 with TRBJ1-1; D is uncertain. Germline-derived CDR1 and CDR2 are SGHRS and YFSETQ. The CDR3 loop spans 15 amino acids. Trimming stripped 3 bases from V and 5 bases from J, with 17 bases between. CDR3 amino acids: CASSSNPSWTTEAFF. The DNA for the CDR3 is TGCGCCAGCAGCTCAAACCCAAGCTGGACTACTGAAGCTTTCTTT.

Remarks on this clone: The sample holds other DNA sequences that translate to the same CDR3. CDR3 loop: CASSLVGTAYGYTF. The CDR3 DNA is TGTGCCAGCAGCTTAGTTGGCACCGCCTATGGCTACACCTTC. This rearrangement joins TRBV7-9 to TRBJ1-2; D gene unclear. CDR1 and CDR2 (germline): SEHNR, FQNEAQ (reference sequence). This CDR3 is 14 amino acids long. Trimming took 1 base from V and 4 from J, leaving 10 bases between them.

The CDR3 DNA is TGTGCCAGCACTCGACTAGCGGGTCGGCAGGAGCAGTTCTTC. It yields the protein CASTRLAGRQEQFF. The rearrangement joins TRBV2 to TRBJ2-1; TRBD2 agrees at 10 bases. V was clipped by 7 bases and J by 10 bases; unmatched bases: 10. This CDR3 spans 14 amino acids. CDR1 is SNHLY, CDR2 FYNNEI, per germline.

Regarding this clone: The same CDR3 also results from other DNA sequences found in this sample. V is TRBV7-3 and J is TRBJ2-3; 8 bases are shared with TRBD1. Germline assignment: CDR1 SGHTA and CDR2 FQGTGA. Germline trimming cut 5 bases from V and 4 bases from J; bases unmatched to any gene: 5. This CDR3 has 14 amino acids. CDR3 sequence: CASSLGQGPDTQYF. Written as DNA, the CDR3 is TGTGCCAGCAGCCTTGGACAGGGTCCAGATACGCAGTATTTT.

CDR3 sequence: CASSLDRAPNEKLFF. As DNA, the CDR3 is TGTGCCAGCAGCTTAGACCGGGCCCCTAATGAAAAACTGTTTTTT. The rearrangement uses TRBV7-9 and TRBJ1-4; no clear D gene. Germline-derived CDR1 and CDR2 are SEHNR and FQNEAQ (reference sequence). There are 15 residues in the CDR3. Deletions cut 1 base from V and 3 bases from J, with 9 bases between. The full variable domain, with the rest looked up from reference TRBV7-9 and TRBJ1-4, is DTGVSQNPRHKITKRGQNVTFRCDPISEHNRLYWYRQTLGQGPEFLTYFQNEAQLEKSRLLSDRFSAERPKGSFSTLEIQRTEQGDSAMYLCASSLDRAPNEKLFFGSGTQLSVL.

This chain connects TRBV27 to TRBJ1-1, with D unclear. Germline loops: CDR1 MNHEY, CDR2 SMNVEV (reference sequence). Trimming took off 8 bases at V and 1 base at J, with 14 bases between the two ends. This CDR3 has 14 residues. CDR3 residues: CASGRVGANTEAFF. The CDR3 DNA is TGTGCCAGCGGTAGGGTGGGCGCGAACACTGAAGCTTTCTTT.

The chain couples TRBV10-3 to TRBJ2-1; 12 nucleotides line up with TRBD2. CDR1 is ENHRY and CDR2 is SYGVKD in the germline V gene. The CDR3 is 13 residues long. V lost 10 bases, J lost 7 bases, and 5 bases stayed unmatched. The CDR3 reads CATRLAGANEQFF. In DNA form, the CDR3 reads TGTGCCACGCGACTAGCGGGAGCGAATGAGCAGTTCTTC.

About this clone: Different DNA sequences within this sample yield the same CDR3. The chain links TRBV27 to TRBJ2-7, with D tentatively TRBD1 (5 bases). The CDR3 sequence is 11 residues long. The germline V gene encodes CDR1 MNHEY and CDR2 SMNVEV (reference sequence). The ends were cut back, 5 bases at V and 4 bases at J, with 6 bases in the middle. CDR3 protein: CASSPGYEQYF. For the CDR3, the DNA is TGTGCCAGCAGTCCAGGGTACGAGCAGTACTTC.

The chain couples TRBV19 to TRBJ2-2, with 9 nucleotides matching TRBD2. The CDR3 is 15 residues long. The V segment lost 2 bases and the J segment 4 bases; nucleotides outside the gene matches: 2. The germline V gene encodes CDR1 LNHDA and CDR2 SQIVND (reference sequence). CDR3 nucleotide sequence: TGTGCCAGTAGTATACTAGCGGGGCCCACCGGGGAGCTGTTTTTT. It is translated as CASSILAGPTGELFF.

The J gene is TRBJ2-5, the V gene TRBV7-9; D might be TRBD1 (6 bases). Trimming removed 6 bases from V and 1 base from J, with 12 bases in between. CDR3 length: 14 residues. Germline assignment: CDR1 SEHNR and CDR2 FQNEAQ (reference sequence). The chain's CDR3 is CASSHSGVQETQYF. In DNA, the CDR3 is TGTGCCAGCAGTCATTCAGGGGTCCAAGAGACCCAGTACTTC.

The rearrangement links TRBV11-2 to TRBJ1-2; no reliable D call. Germline V lookup: CDR1 SGHAT, CDR2 FQNNGV. V was pared by 5 bases and J by 4 bases, with 17 bases between. CDR3 length: 15 residues. Written as DNA, the CDR3 is TGTGCCAGCAGCCCGCCCCTGACCTATCTCTATGGCTACACCTTC. Translated, it gives CASSPPLTYLYGYTF.

The chain couples TRBV4-3 to TRBJ2-5, with 10 bases aligning to TRBD1. Germline CDR1 reads LGHNA; CDR2 reads YSLEER. The CDR3 is 16 residues long. J gave up 5 bases and V 3 bases, and 9 bases lay outside the gene matches. The DNA for the CDR3 is TGCGCCAGCAGCCAGGAGACAGGGGGCGATTGGGAGACCCAGTACTTC. Translation: CASSQETGGDWETQYF.

The chain joins TRBV30 to TRBJ2-7, with TRBD2 matching over 13 bases. The CDR3 extends over 14 amino acids. The junction had 6 bases not matched to a gene; V was cut back by 3 bases and J by 7 bases. Germline V gene data show CDR1 as GTSNPN and CDR2 as SVGIG (reference sequence). In nucleotides, the CDR3 is TGTGCCTGGAGGACGGGACTAGCGGGGCTGGAGCAGTACTTC. Amino acid sequence: CAWRTGLAGLEQYF.

This clone was detected once. The chain recombines TRBV19 with TRBJ2-7; D is tentatively TRBD1 or TRBD2 (5 bases each). This CDR3 has 14 amino acids. Germline V lookup: CDR1 LNHDA, CDR2 SQIVND (reference sequence). V lost 5 bases, J lost 4 bases, and 15 bases lay in between. The CDR3 spells CASSVPGRSYEQYF. The DNA for the CDR3 is TGTGCCAGTAGTGTTCCGGGACGGTCTTACGAGCAGTACTTC. Combining the CDR3 with reference TRBV19 and TRBJ2-7 gives the whole variable domain DGGITQSPKYLFRKEGQNVTLSCEQNLNHDAMYWYRQDPGQGLRLIYYSQIVNDFQKGDIAEGYSVSREKKESFPLTVTSAQKNPTAFYLCASSVPGRSYEQYFGPGTRLTVT.

This clone came up once. This chain links TRBV29-1 with TRBJ2-3; possible D gene TRBD1, 5 bases. Germline V gene data show CDR1 as SQVTM and CDR2 as ANQGSEA. The CDR3 loop spans 16 amino acids. V lost 0 bases to trimming and J lost 2 bases, with 15 bases between them. The CDR3 coding sequence is TGCAGCGTTGAAGATGGTAGGCAGGGTTTCACAGATACGCAGTATTTT. Translation: CSVEDGRQGFTDTQYF.

The V call is TRBV4-1, the J call TRBJ2-1; weak D call: TRBD1 (5 bases). The ends were cut back, 4 bases at V and 8 bases at J, with 12 bases in the middle. The germline CDR1 and CDR2 sequences are MGHRA and YSYEKL. The CDR3 length is 13 residues. CDR3 loop: CASSPGWGYEQFF. The CDR3 bases are TGCGCCAGCAGCCCAGGCTGGGGCTATGAGCAGTTCTTC.

The chain recombines TRBV7-3 with TRBJ2-1; D call uncertain. The length of the CDR3 is 13 residues. CDR1 is SGHTA, CDR2 FQGTGA, per germline. V lost 2 bases and J 5 bases, leaving 7 bases between the germline ends. The CDR3 bases are TGTGCCAGCAGCTTAGTCCCTAACAATGAGCAGTTCTTC. Residues: CASSLVPNNEQFF.

The chain carries TRBV28 and TRBJ2-7; D unresolved. This CDR3 region has 14 residues. V was cut by 2 bases and J by 0 bases, with 8 bases left in between. Germline V gene lookup returns CDR1 MDHEN and CDR2 SYDVKM. The CDR3 DNA reads TGTGCCAGCAGTTTAATCAGCCTCTCCTACGAGCAGTACTTC. This translates into CASSLISLSYEQYF. The variable domain in full, completed from reference TRBV28 and TRBJ2-7, reads DVKVTQSSRYLVKRTGEKVFLECVQDMDHENMFWYRQDPGLGLRLIYFSYDVKMKEKGDIPEGYSVSREKKERFSLILESASTNQTSMYLCASSLISLSYEQYFGPGTRLTVT.